The TCR beta chain described here comes from a study of T cell responses to AZD1222 COVID-19 vaccine. Study-wide results and caveats: Two doses of AZD1222 preceded a rise in Spike-specific TCR breadth and depth. AZD1222 recipients seropositive at baseline numbered only 6 or 7.

On this clone itself: Its antigen remains unknown.

Clones were read by immunoSEQ multiplex PCR, and TCRdb kept only the in-frame ones, dropping some. Of around 67,000 clones detected, around 82% appear once; the ten largest clones hold about 6.1%. Germline CDR1 reads SGHTA; CDR2 reads FQGNSA. V lost 4 bases and J 4 bases, leaving 10 bases between the germline ends. The CDR3 totals 14 residues. The sample here was peripheral blood, taken 28 days after the second AZD1222 dose. The origin of this receptor is an adult who received the AZD1222 COVID-19 vaccine. This chain connects TRBV7-2 to TRBJ2-2; TRBD2 might be the D (6 bases). The CDR3 spells CASSSPTSTGELFF. The CDR3 DNA sequence: TGTGCCAGCAGCTCCCCGACTAGCACCGGGGAGCTGTTTTTT. The full variable domain, completed using reference TRBV7-2 and TRBJ2-2, is GAGVSQSPSNKVTEKGKDVELRCDPISGHTALYWYRQSLGQGLEFLIYFQGNSAPDKSGLPSDRFSAERTGGSVSTLTIQRTQQEDSAVYLCASSSPTSTGELFFGEGSRLTVL.